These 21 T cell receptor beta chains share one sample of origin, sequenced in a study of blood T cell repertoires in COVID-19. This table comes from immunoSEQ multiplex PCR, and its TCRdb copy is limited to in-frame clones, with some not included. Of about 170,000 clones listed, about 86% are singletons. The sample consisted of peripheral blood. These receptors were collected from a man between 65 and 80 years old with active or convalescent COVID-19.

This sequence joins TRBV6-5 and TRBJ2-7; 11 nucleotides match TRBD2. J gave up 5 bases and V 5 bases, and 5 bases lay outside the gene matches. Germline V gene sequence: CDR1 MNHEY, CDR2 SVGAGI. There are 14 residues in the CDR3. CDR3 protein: CASSLSGRAHEQYF. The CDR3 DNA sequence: TGTGCCAGCAGTCTTAGCGGGAGGGCCCACGAGCAGTACTTC.

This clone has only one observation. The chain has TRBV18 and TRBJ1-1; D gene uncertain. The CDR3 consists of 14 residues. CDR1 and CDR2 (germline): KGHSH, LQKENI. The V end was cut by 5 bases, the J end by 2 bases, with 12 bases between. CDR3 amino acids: CASSFSAGNTEAFF. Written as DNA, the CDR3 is TGTGCCAGCTCATTCTCGGCGGGAAACACTGAAGCTTTCTTT.

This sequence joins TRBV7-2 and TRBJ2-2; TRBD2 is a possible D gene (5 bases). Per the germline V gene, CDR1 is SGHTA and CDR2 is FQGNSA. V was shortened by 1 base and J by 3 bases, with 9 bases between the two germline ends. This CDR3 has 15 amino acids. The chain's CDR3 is CASSLGGSYTGELFF. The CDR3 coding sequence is TGTGCCAGCAGCTTAGGAGGGTCGTACACCGGGGAGCTGTTTTTT.

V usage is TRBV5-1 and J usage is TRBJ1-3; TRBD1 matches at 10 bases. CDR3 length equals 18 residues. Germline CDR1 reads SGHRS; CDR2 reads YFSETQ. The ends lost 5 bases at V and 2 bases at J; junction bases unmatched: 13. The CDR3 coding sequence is TGCGCCAGCAGTTGGAATCCGGGACAGGGGTCACCTGGAAACACCATATATTTT. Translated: CASSWNPGQGSPGNTIYF.

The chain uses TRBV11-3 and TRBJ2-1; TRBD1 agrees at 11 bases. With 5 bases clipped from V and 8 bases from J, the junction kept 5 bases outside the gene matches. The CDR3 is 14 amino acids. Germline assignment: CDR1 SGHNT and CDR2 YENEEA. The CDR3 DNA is TGTGCCAGCAGCCCCCGGACAGGGGGCGATGAGCAGTTCTTC. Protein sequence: CASSPRTGGDEQFF.

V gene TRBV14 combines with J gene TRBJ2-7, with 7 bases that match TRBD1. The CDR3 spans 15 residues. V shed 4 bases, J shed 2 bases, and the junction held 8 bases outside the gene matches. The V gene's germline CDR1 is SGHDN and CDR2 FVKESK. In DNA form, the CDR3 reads TGTGCCAGCAGCCCAGACAGGGCCCAAACCTACGAGCAGTACTTC. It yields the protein CASSPDRAQTYEQYF. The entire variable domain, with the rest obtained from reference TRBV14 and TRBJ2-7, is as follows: EAGVTQFPSHSVIEKGQTVTLRCDPISGHDNLYWYRRVMGKEIKFLLHFVKESKQDESGMPNNRFLAERTGGTYSTLKVQPAELEDSGVYFCASSPDRAQTYEQYFGPGTRLTVT.

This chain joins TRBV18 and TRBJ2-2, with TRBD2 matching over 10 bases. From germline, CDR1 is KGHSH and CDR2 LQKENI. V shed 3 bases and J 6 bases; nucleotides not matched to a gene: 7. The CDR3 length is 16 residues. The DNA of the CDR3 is TGTGCCAGCTCACCGGCTCTAGCGGGAGCCTCCGGGGAGCTGTTTTTT. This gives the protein CASSPALAGASGELFF.

CDR3 residues: CSVALRGTGPNTEAFF. In DNA, the CDR3 is TGCAGCGTGGCACTAAGAGGGACAGGACCGAACACTGAAGCTTTCTTT. The chain joins TRBV29-1 to TRBJ1-1; TRBD1 agrees at 8 bases. The V gene end was trimmed by 6 bases and the J gene end by 1 base; junction bases not matched to a gene: 13. This CDR3 comprises 16 residues. The germline V gene encodes CDR1 SQVTM and CDR2 ANQGSEA.

The CDR3 nucleotides are TGTGCCAGCACCGCTGGACAGGGGTCAAATCAGCCCCAGCATTTT. Protein product: CASTAGQGSNQPQHF. The rearrangement joins TRBV18 to TRBJ1-5; 9 nucleotides line up with TRBD1. Germline CDR1 reads KGHSH; CDR2 reads LQKENI. J gave up 4 bases and V 8 bases, and 9 bases lay outside the gene matches. This CDR3 has 15 amino acids.

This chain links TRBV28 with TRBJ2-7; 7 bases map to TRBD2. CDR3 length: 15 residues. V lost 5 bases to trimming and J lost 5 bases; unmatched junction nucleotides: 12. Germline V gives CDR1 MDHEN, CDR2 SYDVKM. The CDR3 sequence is CASSTTELAGDEQYF. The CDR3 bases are TGTGCCAGCAGTACGACGGAATTAGCGGGTGACGAGCAGTACTTC.

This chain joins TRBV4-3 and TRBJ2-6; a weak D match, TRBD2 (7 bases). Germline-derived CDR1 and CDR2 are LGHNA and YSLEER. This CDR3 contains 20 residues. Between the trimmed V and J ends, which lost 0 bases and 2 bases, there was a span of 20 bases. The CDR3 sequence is CASSQELLRGGLAGANVLTF. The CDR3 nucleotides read TGCGCCAGCAGCCAAGAGCTCCTGAGGGGGGGACTGGCTGGGGCCAACGTCCTGACTTTC.

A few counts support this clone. The CDR3 nucleotides read TGTGCCAGCAACCGAGCGGGGGCCTACGAGCAGTACTTC. It is translated as CASNRAGAYEQYF. The chain is built from TRBV25-1 and TRBJ2-7; 8 bases match TRBD2. The J segment lost 2 bases and the V segment lost 7 bases, leaving 4 bases of the junction unmatched. Germline CDR1 reads MGHDK; CDR2 reads SYGVNS. The CDR3 length is 13 residues.

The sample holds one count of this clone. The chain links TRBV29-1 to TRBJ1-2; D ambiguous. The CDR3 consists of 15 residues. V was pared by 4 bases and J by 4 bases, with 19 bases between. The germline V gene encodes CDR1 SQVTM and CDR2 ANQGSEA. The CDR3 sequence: CSVVVEGSGTYGYTF. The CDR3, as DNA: TGCAGCGTTGTGGTTGAAGGATCAGGAACCTATGGCTACACCTTC.

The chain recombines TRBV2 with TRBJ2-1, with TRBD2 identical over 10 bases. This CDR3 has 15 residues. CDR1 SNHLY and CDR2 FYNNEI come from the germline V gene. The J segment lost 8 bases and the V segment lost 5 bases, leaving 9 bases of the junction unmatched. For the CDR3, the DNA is TGTGCCAGCAGTCGTGGGACTAGCGTCGGTGATGAGCAGTTCTTC. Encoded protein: CASSRGTSVGDEQFF.

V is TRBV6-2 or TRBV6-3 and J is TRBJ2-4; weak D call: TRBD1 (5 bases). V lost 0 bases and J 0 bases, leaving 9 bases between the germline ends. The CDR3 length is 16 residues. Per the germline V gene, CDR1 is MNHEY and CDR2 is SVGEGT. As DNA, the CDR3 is TGTGCCAGCAGTTACTCAACAGGCATAGCCAAAAACATTCAGTACTTC. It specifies CASSYSTGIAKNIQYF.

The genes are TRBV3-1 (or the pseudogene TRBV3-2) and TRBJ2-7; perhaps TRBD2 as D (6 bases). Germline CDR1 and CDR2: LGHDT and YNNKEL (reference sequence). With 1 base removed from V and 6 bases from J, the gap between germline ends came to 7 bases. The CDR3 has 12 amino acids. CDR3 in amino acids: CASSQGGVEQYF. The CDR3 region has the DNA TGTGCCAGCAGCCAAGGCGGGGTCGAGCAGTACTTC.

CDR3 protein: CASSLQGAGYNEQFF. DNA of the CDR3: TGTGCCAGCAGCTTACAGGGGGCTGGCTACAATGAGCAGTTCTTC. V gene TRBV7-3 combines with J gene TRBJ2-1, with 8 bases fitting TRBD1. CDR1 and CDR2 (germline): SGHTA, FQGTGA. CDR3 length: 15 residues. Trimming at V came to 2 bases and at J to 3 bases, leaving 3 bases not matched to a gene.

This CDR3 reads CASSVAPTGGGLDTQYF. CDR3 in DNA: TGTGCCAGCAGCGTAGCTCCGACGGGGGGAGGGTTGGATACGCAGTATTTT. The chain couples TRBV9 to TRBJ2-3; 7 nucleotides match TRBD2. CDR1 is SGDLS and CDR2 is YYNGEE in the germline V gene. The CDR3 is 17 residues long. V lost 0 bases and J lost 6; bases outside the gene matches: 13.

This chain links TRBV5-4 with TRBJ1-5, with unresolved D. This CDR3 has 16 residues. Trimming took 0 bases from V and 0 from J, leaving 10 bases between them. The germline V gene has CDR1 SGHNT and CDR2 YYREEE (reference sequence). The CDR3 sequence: CASSLGGPDSNQPQHF. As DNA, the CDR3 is TGTGCCAGCAGCTTGGGTGGGCCCGATAGCAATCAGCCCCAGCATTTT.

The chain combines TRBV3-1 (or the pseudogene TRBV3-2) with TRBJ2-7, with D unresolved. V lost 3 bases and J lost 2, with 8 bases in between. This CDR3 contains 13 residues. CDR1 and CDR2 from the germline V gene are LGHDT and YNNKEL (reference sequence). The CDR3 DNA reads TGTGCCAGCAGCCACCCTCCTACCTACGAGCAGTACTTC. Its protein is CASSHPPTYEQYF.

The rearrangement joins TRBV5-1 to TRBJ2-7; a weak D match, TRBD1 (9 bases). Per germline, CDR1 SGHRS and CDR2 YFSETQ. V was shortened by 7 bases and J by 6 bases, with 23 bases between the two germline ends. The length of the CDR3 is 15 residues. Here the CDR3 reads CASRTGGTGQSEQYF. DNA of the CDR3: TGCGCCAGCCGGACGGGGGGGACAGGGCAGAGCGAGCAGTACTTC.